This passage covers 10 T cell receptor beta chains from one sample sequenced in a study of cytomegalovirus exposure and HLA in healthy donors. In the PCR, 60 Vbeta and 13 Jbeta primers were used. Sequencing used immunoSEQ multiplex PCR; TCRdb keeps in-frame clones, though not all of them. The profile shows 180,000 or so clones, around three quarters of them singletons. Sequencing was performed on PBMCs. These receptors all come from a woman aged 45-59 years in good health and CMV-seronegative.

CDR3 sequence (DNA): TGCGCCAGCAGCTGGACTAGCGGGAGTATGGATACGCAGTATTTT. Amino acid sequence: CASSWTSGSMDTQYF. This chain joins TRBV5-1 and TRBJ2-3; 13 bases line up with TRBD2. Trimming cost V 3 bases and J 6 bases; bases outside gene matches: 4. The CDR3 is made up of 15 amino acids. The germline CDR1 and CDR2 sequences are SGHRS and YFSETQ.

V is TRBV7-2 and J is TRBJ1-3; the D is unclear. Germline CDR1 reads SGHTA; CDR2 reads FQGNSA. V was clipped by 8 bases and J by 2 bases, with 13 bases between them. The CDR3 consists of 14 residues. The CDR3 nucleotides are TGTGCCAGCCGCCTCGTCACAGCTGGAAACACCATATATTTT. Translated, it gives CASRLVTAGNTIYF. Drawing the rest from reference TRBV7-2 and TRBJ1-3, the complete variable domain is GAGVSQSPSNKVTEKGKDVELRCDPISGHTALYWYRQSLGQGLEFLIYFQGNSAPDKSGLPSDRFSAERTGGSVSTLTIQRTQQEDSAVYLCASRLVTAGNTIYFGEGSWLTVV.

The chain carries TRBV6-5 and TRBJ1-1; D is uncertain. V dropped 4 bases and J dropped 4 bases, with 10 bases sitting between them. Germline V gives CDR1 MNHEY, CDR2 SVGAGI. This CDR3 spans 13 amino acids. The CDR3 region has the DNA TGTGCCAGCAGTTGGGGAGGATCCACTGAAGCTTTCTTT. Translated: CASSWGGSTEAFF.

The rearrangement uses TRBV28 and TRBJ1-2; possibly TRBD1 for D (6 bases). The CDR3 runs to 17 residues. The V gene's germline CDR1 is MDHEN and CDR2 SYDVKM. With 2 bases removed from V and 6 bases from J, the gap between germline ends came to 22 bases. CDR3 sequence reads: CASSLRRGGLTMDGYTF. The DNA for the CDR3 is TGTGCCAGCAGTTTAAGGCGGGGGGGGCTAACTATGGATGGCTACACCTTC.

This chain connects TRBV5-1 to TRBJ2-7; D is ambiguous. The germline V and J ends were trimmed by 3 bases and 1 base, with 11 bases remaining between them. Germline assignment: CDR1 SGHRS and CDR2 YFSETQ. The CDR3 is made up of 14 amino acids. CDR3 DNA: TGCGCCAGCAGCTCTACCAGCGCTTCCTACGAGCAGTACTTC. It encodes CASSSTSASYEQYF.

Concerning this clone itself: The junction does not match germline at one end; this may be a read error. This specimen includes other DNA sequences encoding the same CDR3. CDR3 protein: CASSMQGGTGNSPLHF. The CDR3 nucleotides are TGTGCCAGTAGTATGCAGGGAGGGACTGGTAATTCCCCCCTCCACTTT. The rearrangement uses TRBV19 and TRBJ1-6; weak D call: TRBD1 (5 bases). The CDR3 sequence is 16 residues long. CDR1 is LNHDA and CDR2 is SQIVND in the germline V gene (reference sequence). Using reference TRBV19 and TRBJ1-6 for the parts outside the CDR3, the full variable domain is DGGITQSPKYLFRKEGQNVTLSCEQNLNHDAMYWYRQDPGQGLRLIYYSQIVNDFQKGDIAEGYSVSREKKESFPLTVTSAQKNPTAFYLCASSMQGGTGNSPLHFGNGTRLTVT.

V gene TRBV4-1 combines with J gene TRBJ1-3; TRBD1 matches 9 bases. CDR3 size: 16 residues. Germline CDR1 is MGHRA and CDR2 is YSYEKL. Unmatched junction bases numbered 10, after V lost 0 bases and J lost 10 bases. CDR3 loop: CASSQEIPGTGSTIYF. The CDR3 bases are TGCGCCAGCAGCCAAGAAATACCCGGGACAGGGTCGACCATATATTTT.

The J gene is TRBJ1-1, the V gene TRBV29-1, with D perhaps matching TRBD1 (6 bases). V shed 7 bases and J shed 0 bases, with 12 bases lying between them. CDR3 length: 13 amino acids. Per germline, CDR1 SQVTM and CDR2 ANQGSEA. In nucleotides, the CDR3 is TGCAGCGGCCTACAGGGCTTGAACACTGAAGCTTTCTTT. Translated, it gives CSGLQGLNTEAFF.

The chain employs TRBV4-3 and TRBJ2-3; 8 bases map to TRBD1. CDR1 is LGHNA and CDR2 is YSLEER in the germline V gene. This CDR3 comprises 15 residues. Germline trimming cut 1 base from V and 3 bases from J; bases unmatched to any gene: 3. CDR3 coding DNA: TGCGCCAGCAGCCAAGGGACAGGGAGGACAGATACGCAGTATTTT. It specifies CASSQGTGRTDTQYF.

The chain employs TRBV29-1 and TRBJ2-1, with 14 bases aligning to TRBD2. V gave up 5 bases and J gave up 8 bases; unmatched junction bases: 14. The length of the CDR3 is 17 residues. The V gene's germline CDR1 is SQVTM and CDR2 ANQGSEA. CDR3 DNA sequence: TGCAGCGTTCAAAACCCCTTTGGACTAGCGGGGGGAGATGAGCAGTTCTTC. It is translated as CSVQNPFGLAGGDEQFF.